Following are 9 T cell receptor beta chains from one sample sequenced in a study of CD8+CD57+ T cells in acquired aplastic anemia. Whoever was chosen for sequencing had shown CD8+CD57+ cell expansion by flow cytometry. Profiling that covered TCR beta VDJ and CDR3 relied on genomic DNA as its template. TCRdb re-derived calls from the reads in MiXCR, one entry per CDR3 protein. The sample contains about 470,000 distinct CDR3 sequences, roughly a third of which appear only once. The sequenced sample consisted of sorted CD4+, CD8+, or CD8+CD57+ T cells (not recorded which) from PBMCs. The source is a human donor with aplastic anemia.

This clonotype has ten or more counts. The CDR3 here is CSVGTRGQPQHF. CDR3 sequence (DNA): TGCAGCGTTGGGACCCGGGGGCAGCCCCAGCATTTT. The chain combines TRBV29-1 with TRBJ1-5, with D possibly being TRBD1 (5 bases). Trimming removed 4 bases from V and 7 bases from J, with 11 bases in between. This CDR3 region has 12 residues. Germline-derived CDR1 and CDR2 are SQVTM and ANQGSEA. Together with reference TRBV29-1 and TRBJ1-5, the CDR3 gives the full variable domain: SAVISQKPSRDICQRGTSLTIQCQVDSQVTMMFWYRQQPGQSLTLIATANQGSEATYESGFVIDKFPISRPNLTFSTLTVSNMSPEDSSIYLCSVGTRGQPQHFGDGTRLSIL.

This clonotype occurred many times. This rearrangement joins TRBV5-1 to TRBJ2-7; 8 bases agree with TRBD2. J was trimmed by 6 bases and V by 3 bases; bases with no gene match: 8. The CDR3 loop spans 14 amino acids. Germline CDR1 is SGHRS and CDR2 is YFSETQ. This CDR3 is CASSSGLGFREQYF. CDR3 bases: TGCGCCAGCAGCTCGGGACTAGGATTTCGCGAGCAGTACTTC.

This clonotype was counted a few times. The CDR3 DNA sequence: TGCAGCACCAAACGGGACCCGAGTGGGTACGAGCAGTACTTC. The encoded protein is CSTKRDPSGYEQYF. The chain combines TRBV29-1 with TRBJ2-7; D could derive from TRBD1 or TRBD2 (5 bases each). Germline CDR1 and CDR2: SQVTM and ANQGSEA. The CDR3 runs to 14 residues. Trimming took off 8 bases at V and 4 bases at J, with 21 bases between the two ends.

This clonotype was recorded once. The V call is TRBV2, the J call TRBJ1-4, with TRBD1 identical over 8 bases. CDR1 is SNHLY, CDR2 FYNNEI, per germline. The V and J ends lost 7 bases and 5 bases, in that order; junction bases with no gene match: 15. The CDR3 length is 17 residues. The CDR3 is CASIERATTGANEKLFF. In DNA, the CDR3 is TGTGCCAGCATTGAGCGCGCCACGACAGGGGCGAATGAAAAACTGTTTTTT.

This chain links TRBV4-3 with TRBJ1-1; no clear D gene. CDR1 is LGHNA and CDR2 is YSLEER in the germline V gene. Trimming pared 1 base from V and 4 bases from J, leaving 7 bases between. The CDR3 has 13 residues. For the CDR3, the DNA is TGCGCCAGCAGCCAAGTTCCGGGCACTGAAGCTTTCTTT. Its protein product is CASSQVPGTEAFF.

This chain uses TRBV25-1 with TRBJ2-7; 9 bases agree with TRBD1. With 2 bases clipped from V and 4 bases from J, the junction kept 3 bases outside the gene matches. Germline CDR1 reads MGHDK; CDR2 reads SYGVNS. This CDR3 is 14 amino acids long. CDR3 region: CASSEPGTGYEQYF. The CDR3 bases are TGTGCCAGCAGTGAACCAGGGACAGGGTACGAGCAGTACTTC.

This clonotype was seen a handful of times. The rearrangement joins TRBV7-9 to TRBJ2-5; D is unclear. Looked up from germline, CDR1 is SEHNR and CDR2 is FQNEAQ (reference sequence). V dropped 5 bases and J dropped 5 bases, with 9 bases sitting between them. The CDR3 has 12 amino acids. The CDR3 reads CASSVRGETQYF. CDR3 coding DNA: TGTGCCAGCAGCGTACGTGGGGAGACCCAGTACTTC.

In regard to this clonotype: It may be a read error: a sequence one base away is much more abundant. The rearrangement uses TRBV29-1 and TRBJ2-1; D gene uncertain. This CDR3 region has 14 residues. The germline V gene has CDR1 SQVTM and CDR2 ANQGSEA. CDR3 nucleotides: TGCAGCGTTGATCCCGGAACCTCCTACCATGAGCAGTTCTTC. The encoded protein is CSVDPGTSYHEQFF.

In its sample, this clonotype was seen many times. The chain uses TRBV7-9 and TRBJ2-7; TRBD2 matches 12 bases. The CDR3 extends over 15 amino acids. Germline V gene data show CDR1 as SEHNR and CDR2 as FQNEAQ (reference sequence). Losses at the gene ends were 8 bases for V and 2 bases for J; bases not matched to a gene: 7. The chain's CDR3 is CASRRLAGDPYEQYF. CDR3 bases: TGTGCCAGCCGGCGACTAGCGGGGGACCCCTACGAGCAGTACTTC.